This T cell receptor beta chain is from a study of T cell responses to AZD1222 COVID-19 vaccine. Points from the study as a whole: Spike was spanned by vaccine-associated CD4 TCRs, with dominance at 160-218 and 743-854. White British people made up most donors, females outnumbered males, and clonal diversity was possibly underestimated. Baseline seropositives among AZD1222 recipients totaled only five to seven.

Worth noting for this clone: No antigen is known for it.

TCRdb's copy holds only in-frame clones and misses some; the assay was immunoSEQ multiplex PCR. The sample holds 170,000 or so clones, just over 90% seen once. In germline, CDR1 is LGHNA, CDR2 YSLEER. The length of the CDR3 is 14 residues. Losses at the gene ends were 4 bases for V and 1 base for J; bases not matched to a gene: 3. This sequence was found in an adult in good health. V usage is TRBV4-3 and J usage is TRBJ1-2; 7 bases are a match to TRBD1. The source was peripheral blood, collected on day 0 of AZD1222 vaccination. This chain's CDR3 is CASSRAGGNYGYTF. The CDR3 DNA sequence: TGCGCCAGCAGCCGCGCAGGGGGTAACTATGGCTACACCTTC.